The entry below gives a single TCR beta chain sequence along with its context. Looked up from germline, CDR1 is SGDLS and CDR2 is YYNGEE. V lost 3 bases and J 5 bases, leaving 12 bases between the germline ends. This CDR3 spans 15 amino acids. The sample is drawn from a study of blood T cell repertoires in COVID-19. Overall study context: The cDNA or gDNA used as material had been derived from T cells, B-cell-depleted T cells, or PBMCs.

Data came from immunoSEQ multiplex PCR; TCRdb stores just in-frame clones and leaves some out. Among 150,000 to 200,000 clones listed, less than 90% were seen once. The receptor was isolated from a woman aged 55-70 years with COVID-19, enrolled during active disease. The sequencing input was peripheral blood. This chain connects TRBV9 to TRBJ1-6, with D possibly being TRBD1 (5 bases). The CDR3 is CASSAETVNNSPLHF. CDR3 sequence (DNA): TGTGCCAGCAGCGCAGAGACAGTCAATAATTCACCCCTCCACTTT.